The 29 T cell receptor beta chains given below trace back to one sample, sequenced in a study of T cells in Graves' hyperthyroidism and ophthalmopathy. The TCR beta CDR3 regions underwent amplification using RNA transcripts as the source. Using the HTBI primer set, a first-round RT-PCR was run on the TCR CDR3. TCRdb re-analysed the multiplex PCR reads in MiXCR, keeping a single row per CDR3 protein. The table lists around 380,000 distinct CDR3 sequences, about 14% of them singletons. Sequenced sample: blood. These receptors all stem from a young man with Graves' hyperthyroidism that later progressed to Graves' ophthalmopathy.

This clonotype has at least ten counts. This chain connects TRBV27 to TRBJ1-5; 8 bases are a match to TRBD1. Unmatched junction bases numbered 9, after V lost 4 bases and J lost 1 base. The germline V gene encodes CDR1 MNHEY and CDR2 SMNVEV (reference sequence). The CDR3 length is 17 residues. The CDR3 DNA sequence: TGTGCCAGCAGTTCCGGGACAGGTTTATCCAGCAATCAGCCCCAGCATTTT. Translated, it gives CASSSGTGLSSNQPQHF.

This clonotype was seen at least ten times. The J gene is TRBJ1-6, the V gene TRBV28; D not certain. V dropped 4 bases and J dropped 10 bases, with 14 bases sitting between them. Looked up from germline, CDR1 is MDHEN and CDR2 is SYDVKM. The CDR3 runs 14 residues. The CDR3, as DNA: TGTGCCAGCAGTTCAGGATTCGGGAACTCACCCCTCCACTTT. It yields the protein CASSSGFGNSPLHF.

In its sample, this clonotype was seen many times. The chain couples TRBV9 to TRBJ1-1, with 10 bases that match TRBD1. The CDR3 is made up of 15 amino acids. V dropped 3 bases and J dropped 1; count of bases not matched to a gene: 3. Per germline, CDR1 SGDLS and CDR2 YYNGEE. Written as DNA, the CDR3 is TGTGCCAGCAGCGGGTGGGACAGGGGGAACACTGAAGCTTTCTTT. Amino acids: CASSGWDRGNTEAFF.

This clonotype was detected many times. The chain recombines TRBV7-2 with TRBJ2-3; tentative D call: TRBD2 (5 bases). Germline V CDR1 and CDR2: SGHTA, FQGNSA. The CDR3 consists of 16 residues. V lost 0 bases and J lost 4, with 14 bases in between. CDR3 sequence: CASSLAEWRWPDTQYF. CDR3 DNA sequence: TGTGCCAGCAGCTTAGCGGAGTGGAGGTGGCCAGATACGCAGTATTTT.

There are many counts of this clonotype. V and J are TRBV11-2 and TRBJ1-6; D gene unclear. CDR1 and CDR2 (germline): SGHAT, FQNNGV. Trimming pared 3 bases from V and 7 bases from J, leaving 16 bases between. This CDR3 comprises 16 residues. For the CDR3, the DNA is TGTGCCAGCAGCTTTGGGGTCGGGAGAGTAAATTCACCCCTCCACTTT. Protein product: CASSFGVGRVNSPLHF.

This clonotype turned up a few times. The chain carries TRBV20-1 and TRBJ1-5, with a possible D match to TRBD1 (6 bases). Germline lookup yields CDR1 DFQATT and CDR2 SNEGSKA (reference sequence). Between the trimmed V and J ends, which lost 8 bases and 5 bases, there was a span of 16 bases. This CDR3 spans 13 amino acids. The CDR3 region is CSLYSGGHQPQHF. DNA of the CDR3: TGCAGTCTTTATTCCGGGGGCCATCAGCCCCAGCATTTT.

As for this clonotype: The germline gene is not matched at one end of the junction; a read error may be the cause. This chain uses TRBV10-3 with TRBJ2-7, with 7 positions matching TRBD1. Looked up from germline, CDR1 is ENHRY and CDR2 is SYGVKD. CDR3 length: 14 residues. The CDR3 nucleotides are TGTGCCAGCAGTGTCGACAGGGCGGCCTACGAGCAGTACTTC. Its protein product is CASSVDRAAYEQYF.

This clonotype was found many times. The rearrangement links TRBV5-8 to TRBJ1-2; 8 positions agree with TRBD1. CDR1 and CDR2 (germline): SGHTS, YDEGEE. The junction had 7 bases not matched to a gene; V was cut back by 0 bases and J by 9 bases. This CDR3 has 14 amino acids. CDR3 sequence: CASSLAGQGLSYTF. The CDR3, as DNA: TGTGCCAGCAGCTTGGCAGGACAGGGATTGAGCTACACCTTC. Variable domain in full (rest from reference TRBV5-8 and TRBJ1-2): EAGVTQSPTHLIKTRGQQATLRCSPISGHTSVYWYQQALGLGLQFLLWYDEGEERNRGNFPPRFSGRQFPNYSSELNVNALELEDSALYLCASSLAGQGLSYTFGSGTRLTVV.

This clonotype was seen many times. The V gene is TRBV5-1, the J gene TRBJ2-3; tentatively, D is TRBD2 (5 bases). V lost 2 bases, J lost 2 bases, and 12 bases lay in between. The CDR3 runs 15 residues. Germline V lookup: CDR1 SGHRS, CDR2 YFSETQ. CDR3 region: CASSFGLALTDTQYF. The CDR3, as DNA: TGCGCCAGCAGCTTTGGGCTAGCTCTCACAGATACGCAGTATTTT.

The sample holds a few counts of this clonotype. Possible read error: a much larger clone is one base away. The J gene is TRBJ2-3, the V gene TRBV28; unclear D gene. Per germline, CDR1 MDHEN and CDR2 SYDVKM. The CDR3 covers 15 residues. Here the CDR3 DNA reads TGTGCCTGCAGTTTCGGTTTCGGGCGCACAGATACGCAGTATTTT. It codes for CACSFGFGRTDTQYF.

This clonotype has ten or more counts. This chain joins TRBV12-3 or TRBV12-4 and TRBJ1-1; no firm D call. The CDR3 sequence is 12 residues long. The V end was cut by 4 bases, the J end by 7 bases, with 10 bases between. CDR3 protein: CASSSVGDEAFF. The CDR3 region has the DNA TGTGCCAGCAGTTCCGTGGGAGATGAAGCTTTCTTT.

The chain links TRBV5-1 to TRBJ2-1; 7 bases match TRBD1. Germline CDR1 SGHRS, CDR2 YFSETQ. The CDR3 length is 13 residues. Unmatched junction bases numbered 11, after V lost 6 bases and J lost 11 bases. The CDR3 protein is CASNRDSGVKQFF. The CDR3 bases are TGCGCCAGCAACCGGGACAGTGGTGTTAAGCAGTTCTTC.

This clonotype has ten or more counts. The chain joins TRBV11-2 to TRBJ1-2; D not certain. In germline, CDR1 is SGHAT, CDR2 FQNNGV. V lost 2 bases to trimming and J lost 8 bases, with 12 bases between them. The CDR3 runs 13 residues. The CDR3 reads CASSLYRELGYTF. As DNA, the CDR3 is TGTGCCAGCAGCTTATATCGTGAATTAGGCTACACCTTC.

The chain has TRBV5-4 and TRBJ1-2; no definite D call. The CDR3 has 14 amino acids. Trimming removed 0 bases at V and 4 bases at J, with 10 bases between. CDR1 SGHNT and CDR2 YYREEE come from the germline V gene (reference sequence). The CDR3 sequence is CASSLDPTSYGYTF. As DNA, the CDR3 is TGTGCCAGCAGCTTGGATCCGACTTCCTATGGCTACACCTTC. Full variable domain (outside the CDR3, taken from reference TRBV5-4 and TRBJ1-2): ETGVTQSPTHLIKTRGQQVTLRCSSQSGHNTVSWYQQALGQGPQFIFQYYREEENGRGNFPPRFSGLQFPNYSSELNVNALELDDSALYLCASSLDPTSYGYTFGSGTRLTVV.

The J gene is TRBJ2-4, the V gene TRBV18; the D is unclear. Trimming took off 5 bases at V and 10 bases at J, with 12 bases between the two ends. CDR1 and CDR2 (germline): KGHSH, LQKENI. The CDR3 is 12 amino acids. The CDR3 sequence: CASSDTQWIQYF. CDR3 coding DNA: TGTGCCAGCTCAGATACGCAATGGATTCAGTACTTC. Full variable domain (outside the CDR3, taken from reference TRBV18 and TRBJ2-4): NAGVMQNPRHLVRRRGQEARLRCSPMKGHSHVYWYRQLPEEGLKFMVYLQKENIIDESGMPKERFSAEFPKEGPSILRIQQVVRGDSAAYFCASSDTQWIQYFGAGTRLSVL.

The CDR3 bases are TGTGCCAGCAGTATAAGCGGGGGGCCTTACAATGAGCAGTTCTTC. This encodes CASSISGGPYNEQFF. This chain uses TRBV12-3 or TRBV12-4 with TRBJ2-1, with 9 bases identical to TRBD2. The CDR3 runs to 15 residues. V shed 5 bases and J 4 bases; nucleotides not matched to a gene: 6.

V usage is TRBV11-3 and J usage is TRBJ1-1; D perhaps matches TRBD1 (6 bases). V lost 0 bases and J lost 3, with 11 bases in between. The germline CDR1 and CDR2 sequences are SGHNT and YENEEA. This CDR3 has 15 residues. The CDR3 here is CASSLDRGKDTEAFF. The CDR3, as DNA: TGTGCCAGCAGCTTAGACAGGGGTAAGGACACTGAAGCTTTCTTT.

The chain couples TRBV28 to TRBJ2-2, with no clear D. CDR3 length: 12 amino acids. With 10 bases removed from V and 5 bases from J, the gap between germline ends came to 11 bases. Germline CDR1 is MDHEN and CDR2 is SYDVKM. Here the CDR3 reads CATSTGTGELFF. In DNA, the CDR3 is TGTGCCACCTCGACCGGGACCGGGGAGCTGTTTTTT.

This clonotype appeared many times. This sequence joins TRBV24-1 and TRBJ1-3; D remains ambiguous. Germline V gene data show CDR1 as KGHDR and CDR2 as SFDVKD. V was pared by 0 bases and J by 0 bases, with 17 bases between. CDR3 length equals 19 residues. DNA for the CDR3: TGTGCCACCAGTGATTTGGCCAGACGCAGATTCGGCTCTGGAAACACCATATATTTT. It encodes CATSDLARRRFGSGNTIYF.

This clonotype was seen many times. This chain's CDR3 is CAIGQGPNEKLFF. CDR3 nucleotide sequence: TGTGCCATCGGACAGGGCCCGAATGAAAAACTGTTTTTT. The chain joins TRBV10-3 to TRBJ1-4; 8 nucleotides match TRBD1. The germline V gene has CDR1 ENHRY and CDR2 SYGVKD. With 8 bases clipped from V and 5 bases from J, the junction kept 4 bases outside the gene matches. There are 13 residues in the CDR3.

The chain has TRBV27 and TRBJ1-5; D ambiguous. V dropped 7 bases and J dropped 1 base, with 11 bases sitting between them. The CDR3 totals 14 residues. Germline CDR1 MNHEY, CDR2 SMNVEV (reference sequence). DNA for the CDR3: TGTGCCAGCATGGAGCTGAGGAGCAATCAGCCCCAGCATTTT. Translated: CASMELRSNQPQHF.

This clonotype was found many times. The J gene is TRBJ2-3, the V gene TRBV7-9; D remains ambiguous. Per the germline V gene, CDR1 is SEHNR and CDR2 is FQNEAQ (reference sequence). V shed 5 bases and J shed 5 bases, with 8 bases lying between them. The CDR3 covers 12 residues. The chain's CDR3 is CASSQAGDTQYF. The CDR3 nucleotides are TGTGCCAGCAGCCAGGCCGGAGATACGCAGTATTTT.

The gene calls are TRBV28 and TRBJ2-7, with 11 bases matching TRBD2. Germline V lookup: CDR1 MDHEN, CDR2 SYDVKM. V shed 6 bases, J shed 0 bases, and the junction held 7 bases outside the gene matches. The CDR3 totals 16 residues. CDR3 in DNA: TGTGCCAGCAGCCGTCCCGGGACTAGCGGCTCCTACGAGCAGTACTTC. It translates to CASSRPGTSGSYEQYF. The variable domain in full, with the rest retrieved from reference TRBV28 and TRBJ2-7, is DVKVTQSSRYLVKRTGEKVFLECVQDMDHENMFWYRQDPGLGLRLIYFSYDVKMKEKGDIPEGYSVSREKKERFSLILESASTNQTSMYLCASSRPGTSGSYEQYFGPGTRLTVT.

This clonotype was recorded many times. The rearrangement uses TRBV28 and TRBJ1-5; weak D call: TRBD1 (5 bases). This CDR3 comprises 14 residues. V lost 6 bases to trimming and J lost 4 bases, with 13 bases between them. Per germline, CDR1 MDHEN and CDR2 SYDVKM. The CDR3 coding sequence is TGTGCCAGCAGGGGGGGGTCGAATAATCAGCCCCAGCATTTT. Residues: CASRGGSNNQPQHF.

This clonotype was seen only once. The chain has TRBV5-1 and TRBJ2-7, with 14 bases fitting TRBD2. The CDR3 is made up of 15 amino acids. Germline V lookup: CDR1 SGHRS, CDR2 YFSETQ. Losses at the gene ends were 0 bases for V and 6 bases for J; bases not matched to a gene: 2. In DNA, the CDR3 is TGCGCCAGCAGCTTGGTGGGGACTAGCGGGGGCGAGCAGTACTTC. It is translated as CASSLVGTSGGEQYF.

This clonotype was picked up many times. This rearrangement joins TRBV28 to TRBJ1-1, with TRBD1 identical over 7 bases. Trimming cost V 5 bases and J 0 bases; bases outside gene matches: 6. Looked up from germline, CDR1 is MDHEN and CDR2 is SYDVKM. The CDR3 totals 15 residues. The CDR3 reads CASSVTGAMNTEAFF. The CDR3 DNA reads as TGTGCCAGCAGTGTTACAGGGGCTATGAACACTGAAGCTTTCTTT.

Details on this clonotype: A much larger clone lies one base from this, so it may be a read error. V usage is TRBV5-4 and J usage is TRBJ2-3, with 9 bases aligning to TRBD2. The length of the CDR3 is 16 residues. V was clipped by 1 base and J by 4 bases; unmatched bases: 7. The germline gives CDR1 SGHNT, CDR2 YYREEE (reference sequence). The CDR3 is CASSLTRGGSSDTQYF. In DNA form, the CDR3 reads TGTGCCAGCAGCTTGACGCGGGGGGGATCATCAGATACGCAGTATTTT.

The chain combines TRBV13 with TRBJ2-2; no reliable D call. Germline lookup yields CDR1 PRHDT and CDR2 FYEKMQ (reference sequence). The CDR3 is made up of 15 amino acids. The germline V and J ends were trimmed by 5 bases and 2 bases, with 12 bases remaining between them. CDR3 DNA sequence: TGTGCCAGCAGCACCCAACCACTTAACACCGGGGAGCTGTTTTTT. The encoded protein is CASSTQPLNTGELFF.

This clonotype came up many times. The CDR3 is CATSRDGTVGTEAFF. The CDR3 DNA reads as TGTGCCACCAGCAGAGATGGGACAGTCGGAACTGAAGCTTTCTTT. J is TRBJ1-1 and V is TRBV15; 7 bases are a match to TRBD1. The CDR3 loop spans 15 amino acids. Germline V lookup: CDR1 LNHNV, CDR2 YYDKDF (reference sequence). After removal of 0 bases from V and 5 bases from J, the junction contained 6 bases not matched to a gene.